This T cell receptor beta chain originates from a study of shared T cell receptors in the human thymus. Germline-derived CDR1 and CDR2 are SEHNR and FQNEAQ (reference sequence). The CDR3 length is 18 residues. The V end was cut by 6 bases, the J end by 4 bases, with 25 bases between. Assay: immunoSEQ multiplex PCR; the TCRdb copy retains only in-frame clones and omits some. The sample yields about 730,000 clones, approximately 83% seen once. This sample also appeared in a second study, on human thymus T cells. As reported in that work: Donor material was obtained from healthy Finnish infants undergoing corrective surgery for congenital heart defects.

The genes are TRBV7-9 and TRBJ2-1; possible D gene TRBD2, 6 bases. This receptor was taken from a girl under three years old with a congenital heart defect. Sample: thymocytes. Written as DNA, the CDR3 is TGTGCCAGCAGACCCAACCCTCGGGGGACGGAATCTTACAATGAGCAGTTCTTC. Its translation is CASRPNPRGTESYNEQFF. Looking up the rest from reference TRBV7-9 and TRBJ2-1 gives the full variable domain: DTGVSQNPRHKITKRGQNVTFRCDPISEHNRLYWYRQTLGQGPEFLTYFQNEAQLEKSRLLSDRFSAERPKGSFSTLEIQRTEQGDSAMYLCASRPNPRGTESYNEQFFGPGTRLTVL.